This is a list of T cell receptor beta chains from one sample in a study of shared clonotypes between healthy human individuals. Using immunoSEQ multiplex PCR, the repertoire was profiled, and TCRdb retains in-frame clones only, with some absent. There are 1,500,000 or so clones in the sample; around 97% occur only once, and about 1% lies in the top ten. The specimen was naive CD4+ T cells sorted from blood. The receptor source for this set is a man aged 30 to 39 in good health. The CDR3 runs from the conserved cysteine through the conserved F or W. The D gene is left open where the match is weak. The listing skips clone size in some rows; elsewhere it reads once, few, many or a size class.

v_gene	j_gene	d_gene	abundance	CDR3aa	CDR3nt
TRBV5-4	TRBJ2-7	NA	once	CASSSGRAGYEQYF	TGTGCCAGCAGTTCGGGTCGAGCCGGCTACGAGCAGTACTTC
TRBV6-6	TRBJ2-1	NA	NA	CASSLGGWAYNEQFF	TGTGCCAGCAGTTTGGGCGGGTGGGCCTACAATGAGCAGTTCTTC
TRBV6-1	TRBJ2-3	TRBD1	NA	CASSEGQITDTQYF	TGTGCCAGCAGTGAGGGACAGATCACAGATACGCAGTATTTT
TRBV5-1	TRBJ2-1	NA	NA	CASSGGLGQSFTYNEQFF	TGCGCCAGCAGCGGGGGGTTAGGACAGTCGTTCACCTACAATGAGCAGTTCTTC
TRBV7-2	TRBJ2-5	NA	NA	CASSLESGRETQYF	TGTGCCAGCAGCTTAGAGAGCGGGCGGGAGACCCAGTACTTC
TRBV7-3	TRBJ2-1	NA	NA	CASSLRENNEQFF	TGTGCCAGCAGCTTAAGAGAGAACAATGAGCAGTTCTTC
TRBV5-5	TRBJ2-7	TRBD2	NA	CASSFDGLAELGQYF	TGTGCCAGCAGCTTTGATGGGCTAGCGGAACTCGGGCAGTACTTC
TRBV29-1	TRBJ1-1	NA	once	CSVGGLGTEAFF	TGCAGCGTGGGGGGGTTGGGCACTGAAGCTTTCTTT
TRBV2	TRBJ2-5	NA	few	CASTQETQYF	TGTGCCAGCACCCAAGAGACCCAGTACTTC
TRBV7-8	TRBJ2-1	TRBD2	NA	CASSPRTSGKDMNEQFF	TGTGCCAGCAGCCCCCGGACTAGCGGAAAAGATATGAATGAGCAGTTCTTC
TRBV21-1	TRBJ2-1	NA	NA	CASMPGQELDEQFF	TGTGCCAGCATGCCCGGACAGGAGCTCGATGAGCAGTTCTTC
TRBV5-1	TRBJ2-4	NA	NA	CASSQPEGGSNIQYF	TGCGCCAGCAGCCAGCCCGAGGGGGGATCCAACATTCAGTACTTC
TRBV7-9	TRBJ1-2	NA	NA	CASSFPGPLVGYTF	TGTGCCAGCAGCTTTCCGGGACCCCTCGTCGGCTACACCTTC
TRBV18	TRBJ2-7	TRBD1	NA	CASSPDTWDRAGEQYF	TGTGCCAGCTCACCAGACACGTGGGACAGGGCTGGTGAGCAGTACTTC